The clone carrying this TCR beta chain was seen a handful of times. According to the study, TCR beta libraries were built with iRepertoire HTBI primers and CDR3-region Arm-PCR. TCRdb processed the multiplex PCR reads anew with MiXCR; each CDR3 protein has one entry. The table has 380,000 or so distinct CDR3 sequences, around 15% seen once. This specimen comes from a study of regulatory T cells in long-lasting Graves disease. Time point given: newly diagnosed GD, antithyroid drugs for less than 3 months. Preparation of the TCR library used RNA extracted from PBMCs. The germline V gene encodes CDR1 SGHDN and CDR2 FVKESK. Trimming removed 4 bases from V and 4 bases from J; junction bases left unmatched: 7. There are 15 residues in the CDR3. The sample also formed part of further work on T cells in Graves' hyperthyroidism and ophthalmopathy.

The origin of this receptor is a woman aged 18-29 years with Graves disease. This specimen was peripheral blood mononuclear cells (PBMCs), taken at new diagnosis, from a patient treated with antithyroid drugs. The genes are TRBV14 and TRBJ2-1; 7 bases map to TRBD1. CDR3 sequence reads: CASSRLGTAYNEQFF. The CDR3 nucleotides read TGTGCCAGCAGCCGCCTCGGGACAGCATACAATGAGCAGTTCTTC.